This record looks at one T cell receptor beta chain sequence and its context. What it binds is not known. The sample belongs to a study of T cell repertoires in cytomegalovirus infection. Across the whole study: Both CMV infection and a matching HLA type were indicated by public TCR beta signatures. The study, taken as a whole, reports: What dominated the ex vivo response were HLA-C-restricted CMV-specific TCR beta clonotypes.

Using its own MiXCR run on the reads, TCRdb lists one record per CDR3 protein. The table has 650,000 to 850,000 distinct CDR3 sequences, around 29% seen once. Germline CDR1 reads MDHEN; CDR2 reads SYDVKM. The CDR3 runs to 12 residues. V shed 3 bases and J shed 12 bases, with 14 bases lying between them. Sequencing used cultured CD8+ T cells from PBMCs, obtained from culture after CMV antigen stimulation. The source is a human donor in good health (CMV status not recorded). Some clones in this sample may be carry-over from other donors' samples. The V and J genes are TRBV28 and TRBJ1-2; D gene unclear. As DNA, the CDR3 is TGTGCCAGCAGTTTCCGACGGGGTGTCCACACCTTC. The encoded protein is CASSFRRGVHTF.